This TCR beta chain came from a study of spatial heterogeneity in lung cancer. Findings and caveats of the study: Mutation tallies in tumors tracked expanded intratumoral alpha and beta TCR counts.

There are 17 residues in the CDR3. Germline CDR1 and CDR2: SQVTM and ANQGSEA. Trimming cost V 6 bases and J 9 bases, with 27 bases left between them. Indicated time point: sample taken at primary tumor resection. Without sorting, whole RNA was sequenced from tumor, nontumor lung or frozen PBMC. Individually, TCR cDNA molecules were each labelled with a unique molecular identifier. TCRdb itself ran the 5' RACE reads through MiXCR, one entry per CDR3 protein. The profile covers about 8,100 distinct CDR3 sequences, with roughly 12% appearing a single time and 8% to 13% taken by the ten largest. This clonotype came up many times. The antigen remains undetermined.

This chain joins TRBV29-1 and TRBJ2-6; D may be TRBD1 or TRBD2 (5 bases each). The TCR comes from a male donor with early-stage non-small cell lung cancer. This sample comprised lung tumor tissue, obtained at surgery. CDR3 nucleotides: TGCAGCGTCGGGGACCTGAATGGAGGACACGGATTCAACGTCCTGACTTTC. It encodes CSVGDLNGGHGFNVLTF.